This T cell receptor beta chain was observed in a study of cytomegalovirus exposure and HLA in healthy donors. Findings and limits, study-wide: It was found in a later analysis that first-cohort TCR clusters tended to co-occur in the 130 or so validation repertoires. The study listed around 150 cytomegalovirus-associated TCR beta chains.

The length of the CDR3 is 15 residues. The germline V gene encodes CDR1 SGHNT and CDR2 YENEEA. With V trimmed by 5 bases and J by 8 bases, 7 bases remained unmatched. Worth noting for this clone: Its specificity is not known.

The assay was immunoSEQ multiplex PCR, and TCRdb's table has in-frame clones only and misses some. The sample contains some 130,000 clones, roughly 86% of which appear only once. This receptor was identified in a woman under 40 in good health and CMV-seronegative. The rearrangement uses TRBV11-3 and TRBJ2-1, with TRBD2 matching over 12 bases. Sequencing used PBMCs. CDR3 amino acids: CASSVGLAGSDEQFF. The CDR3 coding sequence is TGTGCCAGCAGCGTAGGACTAGCGGGGTCTGATGAGCAGTTCTTC. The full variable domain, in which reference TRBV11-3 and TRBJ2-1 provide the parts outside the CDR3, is EAGVVQSPRYKIIEKKQPVAFWCNPISGHNTLYWYLQNLGQGPELLIRYENEEAVDDSQLPKDRFSAERLKGVDSTLKIQPAELGDSAVYLCASSVGLAGSDEQFFGPGTRLTVL.